A selection of T cell receptor beta chains follows, all from one sample in a study of blood T cells in healthy people across ages. TCRdb used MiXCR to reprocess the 5' RACE reads, holding one entry per CDR3 protein. Of over 1,500,000 distinct CDR3 sequences listed, around half were seen once; the top ten hold more than 2%. The sequenced material came from blood. These receptors were collected from a woman aged 35 to 49 in good health. The CDR3 runs from the conserved cysteine through the conserved F or W. D genes are given only for firm matches. Size values are once, few and many counts, or a class for expanded clones, and some rows have none.

d_call: NA
clone_size: NA
j_call: TRBJ2-5
v_call: TRBV27
cdr3_aa: CTSSVVASGETQYF
cdr3_nt: TGTACCAGCAGTGTTGTAGCGTCCGGGGAGACCCAGTACTTC

d_call: NA
clone_size: NA
j_call: TRBJ1-2
v_call: TRBV7-9
cdr3_aa: CASSKDRLSYGYTF
cdr3_nt: TGTGCCAGCAGCAAGGACAGACTAAGCTATGGCTACACCTTC

d_call: NA
clone_size: few
j_call: TRBJ2-5
v_call: TRBV20-1
cdr3_aa: CSARDPRVLQTQYF
cdr3_nt: TGCAGTGCTAGAGACCCCAGGGTGCTTCAGACCCAGTACTTC

d_call: NA
clone_size: NA
j_call: TRBJ2-5
v_call: TRBV4-3
cdr3_aa: CASSQGNSRQETQYF
cdr3_nt: TGCGCCAGCAGCCAAGGAAATAGCAGACAAGAGACCCAGTACTTC

d_call: NA
clone_size: NA
j_call: TRBJ2-4
v_call: TRBV7-9
cdr3_aa: CASSLAQGGSKNIQYF
cdr3_nt: TGTGCCAGCAGCTTAGCTCAAGGGGGGTCCAAAAACATTCAGTACTTC

d_call: NA
clone_size: NA
j_call: TRBJ2-5
v_call: TRBV7-9
cdr3_aa: CASSPQIKGETQYF
cdr3_nt: TGTGCCAGCAGCCCCCAGATTAAGGGGGAGACCCAGTACTTC

d_call: NA
clone_size: NA
j_call: TRBJ2-7
v_call: TRBV7-6
cdr3_aa: CASSLEVGKGYEQYF
cdr3_nt: TGTGCCAGCAGCTTAGAAGTGGGCAAGGGGTACGAGCAGTACTTC

d_call: TRBD1
clone_size: NA
j_call: TRBJ1-2
v_call: TRBV7-8
cdr3_aa: CASSLQGAGGGYTF
cdr3_nt: TGTGCCAGCAGCTTACAGGGGGCAGGGGGCGGCTACACCTTC

d_call: TRBD1
clone_size: once
j_call: TRBJ1-2
v_call: TRBV7-2
cdr3_aa: CASSVQGVEYGYTF
cdr3_nt: TGTGCCAGCAGCGTACAGGGGGTGGAATATGGCTACACCTTC

d_call: TRBD1
clone_size: NA
j_call: TRBJ2-1
v_call: TRBV6-2/TRBV6-3
cdr3_aa: CATKGQGNNEQFF
cdr3_nt: TGTGCCACAAAGGGACAGGGCAACAATGAGCAGTTCTTC

d_call: TRBD2
clone_size: few
j_call: TRBJ2-5
v_call: TRBV27
cdr3_aa: CASRLGLAGRETQYF
cdr3_nt: TGTGCCAGTCGTTTGGGACTAGCGGGCCGAGAGACCCAGTACTTC

d_call: NA
clone_size: few
j_call: TRBJ1-1
v_call: TRBV4-2
cdr3_aa: CASSQEGSAMNTEAFF
cdr3_nt: TGTGCCAGCAGCCAAGAGGGGTCAGCCATGAACACTGAAGCTTTCTTT

d_call: NA
clone_size: NA
j_call: TRBJ2-3
v_call: TRBV9
cdr3_aa: CASSVVAWGLTDTQYF
cdr3_nt: TGTGCCAGCAGCGTAGTGGCGTGGGGCCTCACAGATACGCAGTATTTT

d_call: TRBD1
clone_size: NA
j_call: TRBJ1-4
v_call: TRBV20-1
cdr3_aa: CSARDRGHEKLFF
cdr3_nt: TGCAGTGCTCGGGACAGGGGACATGAAAAACTGTTTTTT